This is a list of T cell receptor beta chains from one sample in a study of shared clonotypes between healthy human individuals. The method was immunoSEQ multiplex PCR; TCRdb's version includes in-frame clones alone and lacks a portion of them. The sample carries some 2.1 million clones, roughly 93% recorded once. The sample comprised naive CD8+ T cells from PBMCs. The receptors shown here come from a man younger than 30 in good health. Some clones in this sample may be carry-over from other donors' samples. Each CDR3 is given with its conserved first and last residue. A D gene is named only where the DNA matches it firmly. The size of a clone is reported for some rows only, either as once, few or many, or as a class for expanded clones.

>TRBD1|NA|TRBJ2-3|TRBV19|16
TGTGCCAGTACCCAAGACAGGGGTGCTAGCACAGATACGCAGTATTTT
CASTQDRGASTDTQYF
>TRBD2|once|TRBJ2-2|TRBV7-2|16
TGTGCCAGCAGCCTGCGACTAGCGGGAAGTGCCGGGGAGCTGTTTTTT
CASSLRLAGSAGELFF
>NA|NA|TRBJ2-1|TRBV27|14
TGTGCCAGCAGCCTCCGGACACATTACAATGAGCAGTTCTTC
CASSLRTHYNEQFF
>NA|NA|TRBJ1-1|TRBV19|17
TGTGCCAGTTGGGGGACCTCACAAGGCCATGGGGACACTGAAGCTTTCTTT
CASWGTSQGHGDTEAFF
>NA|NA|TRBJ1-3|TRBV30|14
TGTGCCTTGTGGACAGCCGTCTCTGGAAACACCATATATTTT
CALWTAVSGNTIYF
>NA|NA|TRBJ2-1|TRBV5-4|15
TGTGCCAGCAGCTTCGGGCAGCCACCCTACAATGAGCAGTTCTTC
CASSFGQPPYNEQFF
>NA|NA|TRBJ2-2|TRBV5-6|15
TGTGCCAGCAGCCAGGGACTTGAAAACACCGGGGAGCTGTTTTTT
CASSQGLENTGELFF
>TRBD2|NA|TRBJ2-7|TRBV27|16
TGTGCCAGCAGTTTATTCCTAGCGGCTATACCCTACGAGCAGTACTTC
CASSLFLAAIPYEQYF
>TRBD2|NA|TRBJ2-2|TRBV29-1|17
TGCAGCGTCTACGGACTAGCGGGATACCCTAACACCGGGGAGCTGTTTTTT
CSVYGLAGYPNTGELFF
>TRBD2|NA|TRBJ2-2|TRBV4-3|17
TGCGCCAGCAGCCAAGGACTAGCGGGAGCCAGCACCGGGGAGCTGTTTTTT
CASSQGLAGASTGELFF
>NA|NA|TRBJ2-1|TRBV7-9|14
TGTGCCAGCAGCTTAGTCTCGGGACACAATGAGCAGTTCTTC
CASSLVSGHNEQFF
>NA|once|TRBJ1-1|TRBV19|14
TGTGCCAGTAGTATTCGGTCCGCGAACACTGAAGCTTTCTTT
CASSIRSANTEAFF
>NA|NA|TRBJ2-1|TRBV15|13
TGTGCCACCAGCCTGAGAGTAGCGGAGGAGCAGTTCTTC
CATSLRVAEEQFF
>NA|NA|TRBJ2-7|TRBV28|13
TGTGCCAGCAGTCCCGGACTTCTCTACGAGCAGTACTTC
CASSPGLLYEQYF
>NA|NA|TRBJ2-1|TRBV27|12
TGTGCCAGCAGTTCGGACTACAATGAGCAGTTCTTC
CASSSDYNEQFF
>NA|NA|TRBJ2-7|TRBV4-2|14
TGTGCCAGCAGCCAAGTTTACGGTACCTACGAGCAGTACTTC
CASSQVYGTYEQYF
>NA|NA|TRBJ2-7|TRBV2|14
TGTGCCAGCAGTGATGGACGCCAGGACAGCGAGCAGTACTTC
CASSDGRQDSEQYF
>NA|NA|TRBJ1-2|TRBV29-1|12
TGCAGCGTTCGAGGGGGAAGCTATGGCTACACCTTC
CSVRGGSYGYTF
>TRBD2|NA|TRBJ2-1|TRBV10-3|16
TGTGCCATCAGTGGTTCACTAGCGGGATCAAAGAATGAGCAGTTCTTC
CAISGSLAGSKNEQFF
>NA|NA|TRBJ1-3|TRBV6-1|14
TGTGCCAGCAGTGAATTCCTCTCTGGAAACACCATATATTTT
CASSEFLSGNTIYF
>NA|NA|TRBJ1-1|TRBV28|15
TGTGCCAGCAGCACTAACAGGGTGAGGGACCTTGAAGCTTTCTTT
CASSTNRVRDLEAFF
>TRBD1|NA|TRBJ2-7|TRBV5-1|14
TGCGCCAGCAGCTTGACAGGGGGCGTTACCGAGCAGTACTTC
CASSLTGGVTEQYF
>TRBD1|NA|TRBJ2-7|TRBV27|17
TGTGCCAGCATTTCATCCCGCCGGGACAGGGGGTTTTACGAGCAGTACTTC
CASISSRRDRGFYEQYF
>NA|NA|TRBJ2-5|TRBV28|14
TGTGCCAGCAGTACTGGACGGCCTCAAGAGACCCAGTACTTC
CASSTGRPQETQYF
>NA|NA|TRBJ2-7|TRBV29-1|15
TGCAGCGTTGAAGGGGGCAGGGCCAGTCCCTACGAGCAGTACTTC
CSVEGGRASPYEQYF
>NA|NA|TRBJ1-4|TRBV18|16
TGTGCCAGCTCCCTCAGAGTCTCAGACCCTAATGAAAAACTGTTTTTT
CASSLRVSDPNEKLFF
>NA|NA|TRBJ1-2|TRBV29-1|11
TGCAGCGTTGAAGCCCTGGGACGCCACACCTTC
CSVEALGRHTF
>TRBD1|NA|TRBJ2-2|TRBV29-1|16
TGCAGCGTTGAGTTCGGAGACAGGGGGCCGGAGGGGGAGCTGTTTTTT
CSVEFGDRGPEGELFF
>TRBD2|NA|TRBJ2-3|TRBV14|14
TGTGCCAGCAGCCCTAGCGGGAGGGCCTCTACGCAGTATTTT
CASSPSGRASTQYF
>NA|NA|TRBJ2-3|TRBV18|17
TGTGCCAGCTCAAGTCCGACTGGAGGTCTGAGCACAGATACGCAGTATTTT
CASSSPTGGLSTDTQYF
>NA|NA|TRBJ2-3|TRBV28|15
TGTGCCAGCAGACAGGAGTTGCTCAGCACAGATACGCAGTATTTT
CASRQELLSTDTQYF
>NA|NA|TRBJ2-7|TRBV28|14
TGTGCCAGCAGTTCCCCGTCAGTCACCTACGAGCAGTACTTC
CASSSPSVTYEQYF
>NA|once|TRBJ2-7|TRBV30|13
TGTGCCTGGAAGGCAGGGGGGTCCTACGAGCAGTACTTC
CAWKAGGSYEQYF
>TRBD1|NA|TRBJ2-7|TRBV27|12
TGTGCCAGCAGTTTTGGGACAGGCGAGCAGTACTTC
CASSFGTGEQYF
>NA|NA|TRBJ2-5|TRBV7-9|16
TGTGCCAGCAGCTTAGGGTATGGTGCGAGCGGTCAGACCCAGTACTTC
CASSLGYGASGQTQYF
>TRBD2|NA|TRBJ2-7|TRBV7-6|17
TGTGCCAGCAGCTTAGGTCCGGAGACTAGCGCTACCTACGAGCAGTACTTC
CASSLGPETSATYEQYF
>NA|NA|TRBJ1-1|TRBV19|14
TGTGCCAGTAGTATATCTGGATTTAACACTGAAGCTTTCTTT
CASSISGFNTEAFF
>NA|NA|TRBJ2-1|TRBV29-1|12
TGCAGCGTTAGCGGGTCCTACAATGAGCAGTTCTTC
CSVSGSYNEQFF
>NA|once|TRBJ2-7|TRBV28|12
TGTGCCAGCAGTTTAAGCACGCTCGAGCAGTACTTC
CASSLSTLEQYF
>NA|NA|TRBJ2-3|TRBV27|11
TGTGCCAGGGTACTCAAAGATACGCAGTATTTT
CARVLKDTQYF
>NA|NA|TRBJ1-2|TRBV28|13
TGTGCCAGCAGTTTAGGCAGGAACTATGGCTACACCTTC
CASSLGRNYGYTF
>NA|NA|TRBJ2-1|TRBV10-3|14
TGTGCCAGCACGACGGATTTCTCCTACAATGAGCAGTTCTTC
CASTTDFSYNEQFF
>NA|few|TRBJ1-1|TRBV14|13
TGTGCCAGCAGCATGAGGGGAAACACTGAAGCTTTCTTT
CASSMRGNTEAFF
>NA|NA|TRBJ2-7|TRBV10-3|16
TGTGCCATCAGTGAGTCACCGGGCGCCCCTTCCTACGAGCAGTACTTC
CAISESPGAPSYEQYF
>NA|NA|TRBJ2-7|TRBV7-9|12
TGTGCCAGCAGCTTAGCGTCTCCCGAGCAGTACTTC
CASSLASPEQYF
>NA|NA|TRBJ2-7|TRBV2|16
TGTGCCAGCAGTGAAGGTGGCGGGAACTTCTCCTACGAGCAGTACTTC
CASSEGGGNFSYEQYF
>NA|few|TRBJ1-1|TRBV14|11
TGTGCCAGCAGCCAGGGCCCGGGGGCTTTCTTT
CASSQGPGAFF
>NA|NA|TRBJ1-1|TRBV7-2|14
TGTGCCAGCAGCTTGGAAAGCTACCACACTGAAGCTTTCTTT
CASSLESYHTEAFF
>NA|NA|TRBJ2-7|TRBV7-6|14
TGTGCCAGCAGCTTAGCGGGATACAATAACGAGCAGTACTTC
CASSLAGYNNEQYF
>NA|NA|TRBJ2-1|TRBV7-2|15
TGTGCCAGCAGCCTAGGTTTCAGCTCCTACAATGAGCAGTTCTTC
CASSLGFSSYNEQFF
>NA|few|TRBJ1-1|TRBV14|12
TGTGCCAGCAGCCAAGGGCGTCATCACCTTTTCTTT
CASSQGRHHLFF
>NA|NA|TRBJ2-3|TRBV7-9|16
TGTGCCAGCAGCTTAGAGGGGGGAGATAGCACAGATACGCAGTATTTT
CASSLEGGDSTDTQYF
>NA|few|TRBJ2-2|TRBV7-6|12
TGTGCCAGCTCTTATTCGGGCGGGGAGCTGTTTTTT
CASSYSGGELFF
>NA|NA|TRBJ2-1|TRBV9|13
TGTGCCAGCAGCCCAACTAGCATCAATGAGCAGTTCTTC
CASSPTSINEQFF
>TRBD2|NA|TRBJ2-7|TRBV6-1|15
TGTGCCAGCAGTGAAGGAGCCCTAGCGGGAGACGAGCAGTACTTC
CASSEGALAGDEQYF
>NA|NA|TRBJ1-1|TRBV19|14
TGTGCCAGTAGTGTTGGGACGGGGAACACTGAAGCTTTCTTT
CASSVGTGNTEAFF
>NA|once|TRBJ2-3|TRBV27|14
TGTGCCAGCAGTTTAGTTGGCGCAACAGATACGCAGTATTTT
CASSLVGATDTQYF